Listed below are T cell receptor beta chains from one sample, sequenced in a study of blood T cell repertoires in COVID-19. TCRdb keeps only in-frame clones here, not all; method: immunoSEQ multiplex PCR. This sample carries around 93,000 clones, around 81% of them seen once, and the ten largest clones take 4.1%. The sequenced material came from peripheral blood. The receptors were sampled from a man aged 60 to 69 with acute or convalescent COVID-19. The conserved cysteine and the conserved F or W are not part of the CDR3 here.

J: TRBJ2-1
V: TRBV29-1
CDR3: SVVRTSGPSYNEQF

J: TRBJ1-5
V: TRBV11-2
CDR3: ASSLEPTGAVNQPQH

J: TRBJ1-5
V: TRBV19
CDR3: ASSISGRGDQPQH

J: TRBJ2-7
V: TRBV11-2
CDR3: ASSLRAGPYEQY

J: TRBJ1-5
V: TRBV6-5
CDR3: AGGAGDPNQPQH

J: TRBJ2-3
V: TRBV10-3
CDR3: AISEAGNTDTQY

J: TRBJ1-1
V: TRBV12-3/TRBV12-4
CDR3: ASSFGAGTEAF

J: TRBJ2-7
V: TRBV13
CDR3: ASSFRGYEQY

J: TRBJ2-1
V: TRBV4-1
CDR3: ASSPGLAGNNEQF

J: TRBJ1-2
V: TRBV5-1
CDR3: ASSSTGGAEHGYT

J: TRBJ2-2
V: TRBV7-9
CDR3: ASSGGPSGGATGELF

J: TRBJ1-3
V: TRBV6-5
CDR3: ASSQGNTIY

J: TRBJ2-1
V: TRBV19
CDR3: ASQGHEQF

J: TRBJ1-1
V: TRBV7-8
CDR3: ASSLQGMSEAF

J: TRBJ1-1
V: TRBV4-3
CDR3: ASSQGAGRKTEAF

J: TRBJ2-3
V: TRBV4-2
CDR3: ASSQGGGTDTQY

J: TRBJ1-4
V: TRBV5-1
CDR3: ASSPPGQSNEKLF

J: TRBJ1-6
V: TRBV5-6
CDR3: ASSVDRGLGNSPLH

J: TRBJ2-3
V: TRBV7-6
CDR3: ASSFRGDTQY

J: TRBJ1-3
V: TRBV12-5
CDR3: ASGLVHPIRGQVFSSRDTIY

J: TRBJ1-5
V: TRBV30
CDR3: AWSGTGALRGNQPQH

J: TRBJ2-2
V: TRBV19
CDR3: ASSISSGRDTGELF

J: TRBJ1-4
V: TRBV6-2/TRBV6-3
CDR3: ASSYQTGGENEKLF

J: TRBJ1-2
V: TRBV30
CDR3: AWSVAGSYT